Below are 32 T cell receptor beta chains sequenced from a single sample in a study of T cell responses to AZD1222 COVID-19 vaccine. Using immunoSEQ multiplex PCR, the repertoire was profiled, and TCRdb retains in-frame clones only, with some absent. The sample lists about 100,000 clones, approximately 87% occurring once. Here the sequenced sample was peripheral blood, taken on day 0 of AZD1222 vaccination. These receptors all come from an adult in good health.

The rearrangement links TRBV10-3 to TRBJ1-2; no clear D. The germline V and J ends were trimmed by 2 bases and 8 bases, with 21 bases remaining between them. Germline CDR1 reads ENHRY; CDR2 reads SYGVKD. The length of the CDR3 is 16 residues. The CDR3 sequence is CAISEVAGPPGGGYTF. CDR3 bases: TGTGCCATCAGTGAGGTGGCCGGGCCCCCGGGAGGCGGCTACACCTTC.

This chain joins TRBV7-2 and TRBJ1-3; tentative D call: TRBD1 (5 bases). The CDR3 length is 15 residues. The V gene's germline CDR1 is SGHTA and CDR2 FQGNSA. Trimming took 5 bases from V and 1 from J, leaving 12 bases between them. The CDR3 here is CASSLGPGSGNTIYF. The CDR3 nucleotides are TGTGCCAGCAGCCTCGGGCCAGGGTCTGGAAACACCATATATTTT.

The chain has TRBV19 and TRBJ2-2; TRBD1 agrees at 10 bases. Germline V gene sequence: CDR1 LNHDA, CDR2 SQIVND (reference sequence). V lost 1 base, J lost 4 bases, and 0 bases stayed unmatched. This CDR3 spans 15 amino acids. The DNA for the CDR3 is TGTGCCAGTAGTATAGGGACAGGGGGCACCGGGGAGCTGTTTTTT. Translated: CASSIGTGGTGELFF.

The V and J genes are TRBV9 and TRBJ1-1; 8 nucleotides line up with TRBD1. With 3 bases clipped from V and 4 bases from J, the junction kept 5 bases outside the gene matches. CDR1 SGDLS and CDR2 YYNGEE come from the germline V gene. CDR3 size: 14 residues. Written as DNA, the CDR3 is TGTGCCAGCAGCGGAAGGACAGGGAGCACTGAAGCTTTCTTT. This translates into CASSGRTGSTEAFF. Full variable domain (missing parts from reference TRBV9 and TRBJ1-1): DSGVTQTPKHLITATGQRVTLRCSPRSGDLSVYWYQQSLDQGLQFLIQYYNGEERAKGNILERFSAQQFPDLHSELNLSSLELGDSALYFCASSGRTGSTEAFFGQGTRLTVV.

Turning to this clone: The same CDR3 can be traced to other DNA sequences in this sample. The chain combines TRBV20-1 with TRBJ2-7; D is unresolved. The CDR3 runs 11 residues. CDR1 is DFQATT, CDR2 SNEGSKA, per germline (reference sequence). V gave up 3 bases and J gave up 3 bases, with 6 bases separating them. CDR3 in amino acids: CSASTSYEQYF. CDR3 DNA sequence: TGCAGTGCTAGTACCAGCTACGAGCAGTACTTC.

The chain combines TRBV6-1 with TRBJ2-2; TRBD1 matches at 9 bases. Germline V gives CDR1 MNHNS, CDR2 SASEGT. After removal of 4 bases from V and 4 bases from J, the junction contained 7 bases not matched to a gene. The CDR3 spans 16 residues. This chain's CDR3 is CASSGGQGGRTGELFF. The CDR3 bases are TGTGCCAGCAGTGGGGGACAGGGTGGGCGCACCGGGGAGCTGTTTTTT.

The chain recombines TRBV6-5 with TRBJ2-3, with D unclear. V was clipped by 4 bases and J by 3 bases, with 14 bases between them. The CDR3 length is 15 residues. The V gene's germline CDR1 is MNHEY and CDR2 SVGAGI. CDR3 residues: CASSSTRLGTDTQYF. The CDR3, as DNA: TGTGCCAGCAGTTCCACCCGCTTGGGGACAGATACGCAGTATTTT.

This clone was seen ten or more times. CDR3 DNA: TGTGCCAGCGGGGACTCCCCGGACGGGGAGCTGTTTTTT. This codes for CASGDSPDGELFF. This chain connects TRBV9 to TRBJ2-2, with D maybe TRBD2 (6 bases). Trimming removed 7 bases at V and 7 bases at J, with 14 bases between. Germline CDR1 is SGDLS and CDR2 is YYNGEE. The CDR3 consists of 13 residues.

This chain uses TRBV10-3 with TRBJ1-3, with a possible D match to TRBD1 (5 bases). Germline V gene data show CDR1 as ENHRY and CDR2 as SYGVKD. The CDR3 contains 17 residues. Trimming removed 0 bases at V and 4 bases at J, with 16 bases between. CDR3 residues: CAISESPGRGEGNTIYF. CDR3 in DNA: TGTGCCATCAGTGAGTCCCCGGGGAGGGGCGAAGGAAACACCATATATTTT.

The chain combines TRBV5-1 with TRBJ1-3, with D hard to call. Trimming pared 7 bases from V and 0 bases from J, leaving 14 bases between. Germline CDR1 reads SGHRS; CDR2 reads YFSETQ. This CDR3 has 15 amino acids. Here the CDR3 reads CASGSGGSSGNTIYF. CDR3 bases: TGCGCCAGCGGCTCCGGCGGAAGCTCTGGAAACACCATATATTTT.

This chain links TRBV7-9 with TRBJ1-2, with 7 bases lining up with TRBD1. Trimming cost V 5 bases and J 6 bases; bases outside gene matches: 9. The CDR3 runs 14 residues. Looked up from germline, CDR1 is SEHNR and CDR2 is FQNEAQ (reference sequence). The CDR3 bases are TGTGCCAGCAGCCCATCGACAGGGCCCCATGGCTACACCTTC. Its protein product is CASSPSTGPHGYTF. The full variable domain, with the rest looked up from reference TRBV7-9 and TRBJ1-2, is DTGVSQNPRHKITKRGQNVTFRCDPISEHNRLYWYRQTLGQGPEFLTYFQNEAQLEKSRLLSDRFSAERPKGSFSTLEIQRTEQGDSAMYLCASSPSTGPHGYTFGSGTRLTVV.

The CDR3 loop is CASSDPWVIDQPQHF. The CDR3 nucleotides are TGCGCCAGCAGTGACCCGTGGGTTATAGATCAGCCCCAGCATTTT. V gene TRBV10-2 combines with J gene TRBJ1-5; D ambiguous. V was shortened by 3 bases and J by 5 bases, with 14 bases between the two germline ends. This CDR3 contains 15 residues. Germline values: CDR1 WSHSY, CDR2 SAAADI.

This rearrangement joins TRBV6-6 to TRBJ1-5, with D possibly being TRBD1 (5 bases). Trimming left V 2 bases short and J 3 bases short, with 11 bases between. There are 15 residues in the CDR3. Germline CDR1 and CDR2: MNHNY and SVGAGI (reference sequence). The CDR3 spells CASSYGGGLNQPQHF. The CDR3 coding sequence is TGTGCCAGCAGTTACGGGGGGGGACTCAATCAGCCCCAGCATTTT.

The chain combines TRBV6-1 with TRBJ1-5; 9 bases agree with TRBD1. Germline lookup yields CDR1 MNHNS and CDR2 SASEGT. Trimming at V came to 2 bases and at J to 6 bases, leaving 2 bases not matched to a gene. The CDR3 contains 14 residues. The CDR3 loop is CASSETGGPQPQHF. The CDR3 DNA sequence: TGTGCCAGCAGTGAAACAGGGGGCCCTCAGCCCCAGCATTTT.

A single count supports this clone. CDR3 in amino acids: CASSATQGGDQPQHF. Written as DNA, the CDR3 is TGTGCCAGCAGTGCCACGCAGGGAGGCGATCAGCCCCAGCATTTT. The chain joins TRBV6-2 or TRBV6-3 to TRBJ1-5; D is perhaps TRBD1 (5 bases). Trimming left V 5 bases short and J 5 bases short, with 16 bases between. Germline V gene sequence: CDR1 MNHEY, CDR2 SVGEGT. The CDR3 extends over 15 amino acids.

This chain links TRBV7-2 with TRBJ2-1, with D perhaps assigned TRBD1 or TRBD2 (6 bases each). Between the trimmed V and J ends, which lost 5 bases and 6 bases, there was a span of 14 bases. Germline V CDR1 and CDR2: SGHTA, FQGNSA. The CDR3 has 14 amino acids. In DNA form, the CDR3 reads TGTGCCAGCAGCACCAAGGGGGGTCGCAATGAGCAGTTCTTC. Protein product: CASSTKGGRNEQFF.

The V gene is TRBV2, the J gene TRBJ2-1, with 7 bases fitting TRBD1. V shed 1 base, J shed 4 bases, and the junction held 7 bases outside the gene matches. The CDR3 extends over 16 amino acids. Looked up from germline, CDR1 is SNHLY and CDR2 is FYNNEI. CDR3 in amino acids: CASSEEVGQEYNEQFF. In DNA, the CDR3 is TGTGCCAGCAGTGAAGAAGTAGGACAGGAATACAATGAGCAGTTCTTC.

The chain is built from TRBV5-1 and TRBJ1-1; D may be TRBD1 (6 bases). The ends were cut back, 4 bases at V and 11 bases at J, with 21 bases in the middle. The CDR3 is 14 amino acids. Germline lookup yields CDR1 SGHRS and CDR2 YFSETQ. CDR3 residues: CASSPQQGRRVAFF. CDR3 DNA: TGCGCCAGCAGCCCGCAACAGGGACGCCGGGTTGCTTTCTTT. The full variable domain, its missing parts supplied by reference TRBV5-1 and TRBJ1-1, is KAGVTQTPRYLIKTRGQQVTLSCSPISGHRSVSWYQQTPGQGLQFLFEYFSETQRNKGNFPGRFSGRQFSNSRSEMNVSTLELGDSALYLCASSPQQGRRVAFFGQGTRLTVV.

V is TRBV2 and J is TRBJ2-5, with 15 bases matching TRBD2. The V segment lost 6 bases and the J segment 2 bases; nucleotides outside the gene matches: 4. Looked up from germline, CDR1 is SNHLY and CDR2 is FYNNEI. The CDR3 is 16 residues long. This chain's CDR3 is CASSGGTSGRQETQYF. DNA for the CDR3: TGTGCCAGCAGCGGCGGGACTAGCGGGAGGCAAGAGACCCAGTACTTC.

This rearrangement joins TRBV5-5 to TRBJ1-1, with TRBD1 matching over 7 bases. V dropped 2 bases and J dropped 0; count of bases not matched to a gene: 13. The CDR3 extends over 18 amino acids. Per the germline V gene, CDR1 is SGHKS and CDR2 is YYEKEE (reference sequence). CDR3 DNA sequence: TGTGCCAGCAGCTTCGGGGCAGGGGGTTCAAGATTGAACACTGAAGCTTTCTTT. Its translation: CASSFGAGGSRLNTEAFF. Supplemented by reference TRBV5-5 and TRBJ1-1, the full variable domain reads DAGVTQSPTHLIKTRGQQVTLRCSPISGHKSVSWYQQVLGQGPQFIFQYYEKEERGRGNFPDRFSARQFPNYSSELNVNALLLGDSALYLCASSFGAGGSRLNTEAFFGQGTRLTVV.

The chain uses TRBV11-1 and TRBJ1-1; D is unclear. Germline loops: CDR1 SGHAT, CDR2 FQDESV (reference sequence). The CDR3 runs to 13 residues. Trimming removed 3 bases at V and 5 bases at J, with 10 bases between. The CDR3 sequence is CASSFTGQTEAFF. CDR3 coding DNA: TGTGCCAGCAGCTTCACCGGGCAGACTGAAGCTTTCTTT.

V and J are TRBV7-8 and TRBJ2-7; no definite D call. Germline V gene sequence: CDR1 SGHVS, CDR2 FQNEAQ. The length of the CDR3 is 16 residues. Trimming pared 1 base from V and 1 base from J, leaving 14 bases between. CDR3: CASSLGSTLFSYEQYF. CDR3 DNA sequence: TGTGCCAGCAGCTTAGGTTCCACATTATTTTCCTACGAGCAGTACTTC.

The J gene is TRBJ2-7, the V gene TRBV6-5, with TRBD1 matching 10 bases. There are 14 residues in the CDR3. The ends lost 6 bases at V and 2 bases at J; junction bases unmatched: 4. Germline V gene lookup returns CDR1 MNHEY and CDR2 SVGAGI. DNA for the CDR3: TGTGCCAGCAGACTCGGGACAGGGGCCTACGAGCAGTACTTC. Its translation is CASRLGTGAYEQYF.

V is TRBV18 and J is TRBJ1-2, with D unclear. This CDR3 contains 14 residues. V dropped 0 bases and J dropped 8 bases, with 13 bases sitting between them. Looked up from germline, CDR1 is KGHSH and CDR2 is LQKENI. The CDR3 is CASSPPGRVEGYTF. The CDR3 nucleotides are TGTGCCAGCTCACCACCGGGAAGGGTAGAAGGCTACACCTTC.

The CDR3 region is CAWSSRDARSNYGYTF. CDR3 nucleotide sequence: TGTGCCTGGAGTTCCCGGGACGCAAGATCAAACTATGGCTACACCTTC. The J gene is TRBJ1-2, the V gene TRBV30, with D possibly matching TRBD1 (5 bases). Germline loops: CDR1 GTSNPN, CDR2 SVGIG (reference sequence). CDR3 length equals 16 residues. The germline V and J ends were trimmed by 2 bases and 2 bases, with 18 bases remaining between them. The full variable domain, with the rest looked up from reference TRBV30 and TRBJ1-2, is SQTIHQWPATLVQPVGSPLSLECTVEGTSNPNLYWYRQAAGRGLQLLFYSVGIGQISSEVPQNLSASRPQDRQFILSSKKLLLSDSGFYLCAWSSRDARSNYGYTFGSGTRLTVV.

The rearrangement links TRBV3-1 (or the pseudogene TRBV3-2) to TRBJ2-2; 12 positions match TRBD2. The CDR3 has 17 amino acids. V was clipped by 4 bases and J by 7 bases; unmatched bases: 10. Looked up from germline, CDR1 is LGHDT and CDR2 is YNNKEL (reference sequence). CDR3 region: CASSPAPSGGAGGELFF. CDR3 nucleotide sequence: TGTGCCAGCAGCCCGGCCCCTAGCGGGGGGGCCGGCGGGGAGCTGTTTTTT.

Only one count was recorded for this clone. In DNA form, the CDR3 reads TGTGCCAGCAGTCCGCCGAGAGCCCCCGGGACAGGCCGTCGGTGGGAGCAGTACTTC. This sequence encodes CASSPPRAPGTGRRWEQYF. This chain joins TRBV27 and TRBJ2-7, with 8 bases aligning to TRBD1. CDR1 MNHEY and CDR2 SMNVEV come from the germline V gene (reference sequence). CDR3 length: 19 residues. Trimming at V came to 5 bases and at J to 7 bases, leaving 25 bases not matched to a gene.

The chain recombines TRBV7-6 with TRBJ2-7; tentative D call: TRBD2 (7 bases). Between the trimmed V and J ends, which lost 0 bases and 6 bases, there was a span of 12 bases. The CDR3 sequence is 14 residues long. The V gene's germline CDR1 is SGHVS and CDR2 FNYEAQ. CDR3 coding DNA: TGTGCCAGCAGCTTAGCGGGAGGGACAACCGAGCAGTACTTC. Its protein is CASSLAGGTTEQYF.

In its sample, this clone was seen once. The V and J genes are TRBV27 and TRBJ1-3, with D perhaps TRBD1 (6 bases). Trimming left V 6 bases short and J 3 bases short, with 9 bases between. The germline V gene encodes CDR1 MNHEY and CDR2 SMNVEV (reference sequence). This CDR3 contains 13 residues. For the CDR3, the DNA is TGTGCCAGCAGGAGGGGGGATGGAAACACCATATATTTT. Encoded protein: CASRRGDGNTIYF.

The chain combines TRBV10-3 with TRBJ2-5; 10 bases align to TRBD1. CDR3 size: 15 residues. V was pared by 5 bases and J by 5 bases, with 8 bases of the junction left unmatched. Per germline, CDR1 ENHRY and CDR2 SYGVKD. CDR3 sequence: CAISRDRGQSETQYF. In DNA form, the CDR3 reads TGTGCCATCAGTCGGGACAGGGGCCAGTCGGAGACCCAGTACTTC.

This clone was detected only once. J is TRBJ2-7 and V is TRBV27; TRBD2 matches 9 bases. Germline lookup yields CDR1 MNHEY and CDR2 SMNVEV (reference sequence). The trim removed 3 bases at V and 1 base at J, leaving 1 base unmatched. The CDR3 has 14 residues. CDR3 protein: CASSFLAGSYEQYF. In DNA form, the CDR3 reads TGTGCCAGCAGTTTTCTAGCGGGGTCCTACGAGCAGTACTTC.

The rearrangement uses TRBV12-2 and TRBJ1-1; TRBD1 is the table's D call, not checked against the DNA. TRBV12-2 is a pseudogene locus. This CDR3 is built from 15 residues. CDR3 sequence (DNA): TGTGCAAGTCGCTTTACCGACAGGGAGAACACTGAAGCTTTCTTT. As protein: CASRFTDRENTEAFF.